This TCR beta chain was retrieved from a study of cytomegalovirus exposure and HLA in healthy donors. Study overall: The approximately 110 validation repertoires used the same platform as the 666 first-cohort repertoires, a later analysis reported.

Produced via immunoSEQ multiplex PCR; TCRdb's table is partial and in-frame only. The sample lists about 110,000 clones; approximately 85% were seen once. The CDR3 contains 15 residues. V lost 8 bases, J lost 2 bases, and 17 bases lay in between. Germline V gives CDR1 MGHRA, CDR2 YSYEKL. From the approximately 120-subject validation cohort, which was separate from the roughly 630-subject first cohort, the donors were drawn. In the case of this clone: As yet, its antigen is unknown.

The study's findings and limits: Most observed TCR sequences were rare, whereas some public TCRs were detected in many donors. TCR beta chains numbering roughly 150 were designated cytomegalovirus-associated.

The rearrangement uses TRBV4-1 and TRBJ2-3, with D perhaps matching TRBD2 (6 bases). Sequenced sample: PBMCs. The clonotype comes from a woman aged 18-30 years in good health and CMV-seronegative. This CDR3 is CASRPGLRYTDTQYF. In nucleotides, the CDR3 is TGCGCCAGCCGCCCGGGACTTAGATACACAGATACGCAGTATTTT.